Listed below are T cell receptor beta chains from one sample, sequenced in a study of CD8 T cells in ankylosing spondylitis. Each CDR3 protein is one row after TCRdb ran MiXCR on the 5' RACE reads. The sample contains around 770,000 distinct CDR3 sequences, roughly 12% of which appear only once. The sequencing sample was made of blood, either unsorted or a sorted T cell fraction (not recorded which). These TCRs come from a male donor with ankylosing spondylitis. Both conserved end residues are part of each CDR3. The order of the fields is J gene, V gene, clone size, D gene, CDR3 protein, CDR3 DNA. D genes are given only for firm matches. Where a row states a size, it is once, few, many or the class of an expanded clone; other rows omit it.

TRBJ2-1 | TRBV4-1 | . | . | CASSQPWSWGNEQFF | TGCGCCAGCAGCCAACCATGGTCGTGGGGTAATGAGCAGTTCTTC
TRBJ1-5 | TRBV28 | many | . | CASSFWGLTSDQPQHF | TGTGCCAGCAGTTTCTGGGGGCTAACCTCGGATCAGCCCCAGCATTTT
TRBJ2-1 | TRBV5-1 | . | TRBD2 | CASSLSGGRMRNEQFF | TGCGCCAGCAGCTTGTCTGGCGGGAGGATGAGGAATGAGCAGTTCTTC
TRBJ2-3 | TRBV4-3 | many | . | CASSQVNRGGDTQYF | TGCGCCAGCAGCCAAGTAAATAGGGGAGGAGATACGCAGTATTTT
TRBJ2-5 | TRBV20-1 | many | . | CSALDRETQYF | TGCAGTGCCTTAGACCGGGAGACCCAGTACTTC
TRBJ1-5 | TRBV20-1 | many | . | CSARDVMGLGQPQHF | TGCAGTGCTAGAGATGTCATGGGGCTAGGTCAGCCCCAGCATTTT
TRBJ2-1 | TRBV7-2 | few | TRBD2 | CASSLVLAGIPIRFF | TGTGCCAGCAGCTTAGTACTAGCGGGAATCCCCATACGGTTCTTC
TRBJ1-5 | TRBV28 | . | . | CASSPGTQPQHF | TGTGCCAGCAGTCCTGGCACCCAGCCCCAGCATTTT
TRBJ2-7 | TRBV18 | few | . | CASSPSRDPPGDF | TGTGCCAGCTCACCGTCCCGGGACCCCCCTGGGGACTTC
TRBJ2-1 | TRBV9 | . | . | CASSGGRGQNEQFF | TGTGCCAGCAGCGGGGGTCGGGGCCAAAATGAGCAGTTCTTC
TRBJ2-5 | TRBV4-2 | . | TRBD2 | CASSLGTSGTPGEETQYF | TGTGCCAGCAGCCTCGGGACTAGCGGGACCCCAGGGGAAGAGACCCAGTACTTC
TRBJ2-7 | TRBV20-1 | many | . | CSASPAGYEQYF | TGCAGTGCTAGCCCAGCGGGTTACGAGCAGTACTTC
TRBJ2-4 | TRBV28 | few | . | CASSLTAQNIQYF | TGTGCCAGCAGTTTAACAGCCCAAAACATTCAGTACTTC
TRBJ1-2 | TRBV27 | few | . | CASSRHRTNYGYTF | TGTGCCAGCAGTCGACACAGGACTAACTATGGCTACACCTTC
TRBJ1-5 | TRBV15 | . | . | CATSRGQVWSNQPQHF | TGTGCCACCAGCAGAGGACAGGTTTGGAGCAATCAGCCCCAGCATTTT
TRBJ2-1 | TRBV4-1 | many | TRBD2 | CASSQDAGTSDHNEQFF | TGCGCCAGCAGCCAAGACGCCGGGACTAGCGACCACAATGAGCAGTTCTTC
TRBJ2-5 | TRBV28 | . | TRBD2 | CASTREGGLAGETQYF | TGTGCCAGCACCAGAGAGGGGGGACTAGCGGGTGAGACCCAGTACTTC
TRBJ2-7 | TRBV6-2/TRBV6-3 | . | . | CASSWLGGDHEQYF | TGTGCCAGCAGTTGGTTAGGAGGTGACCACGAGCAGTACTTC
TRBJ2-3 | TRBV7-8 | . | . | CASSRSAAKYF | TGTGCCAGCAGCCGTTCCGCGGCGAAGTATTTT
TRBJ1-5 | TRBV24-1 | . | . | CATSGSPFQPQHF | TGTGCCACCAGCGGGAGCCCCTTTCAGCCCCAGCATTTT
TRBJ1-2 | TRBV29-1 | many | . | CSLRDPTNYGYTF | TGCAGCCTCCGGGACCCAACTAACTATGGCTACACCTTC
TRBJ2-7 | TRBV10-3 | . | TRBD1 | CAISAEQGAYEQYF | TGTGCCATCAGTGCCGAACAGGGGGCTTACGAGCAGTACTTC
TRBJ2-1 | TRBV24-1 | few | TRBD2 | CATRKREGLYNEQFF | TGTGCCACCCGAAAGCGGGAGGGCCTTTACAATGAGCAGTTCTTC
TRBJ1-4 | TRBV29-1 | few | . | CSAARGSNEKLFF | TGCAGCGCTGCTAGGGGGAGTAATGAAAAACTGTTTTTT
TRBJ2-5 | TRBV5-1 | few | . | CASSFAGLTETQYF | TGCGCCAGCAGCTTCGCAGGGTTAACGGAGACCCAGTACTTC
TRBJ1-3 | TRBV20-1 | many | . | CSASLRQGGNTIYF | TGCAGTGCTAGCCTCAGGCAGGGAGGAAACACCATATATTTT
TRBJ1-2 | TRBV18 | few | TRBD1 | CASSTGGANYGYTF | TGTGCCAGCTCTACAGGGGGTGCTAACTATGGCTACACCTTC
TRBJ1-2 | TRBV19 | . | TRBD1 | CASSREGDSRYGYTF | TGTGCCAGTAGCCGGGAAGGGGACAGTCGGTATGGCTACACCTTC
TRBJ2-7 | TRBV29-1 | . | . | CSVEGLFSKEQYF | TGCAGCGTTGAAGGGCTCTTTTCCAAAGAGCAGTACTTC
TRBJ1-2 | TRBV5-6 | . | . | CASSSKAGAAYGYTF | TGTGCCAGCAGCTCAAAAGCGGGGGCGGCCTATGGCTACACCTTC
TRBJ2-7 | TRBV6-1 | few | . | CASSRSYLYNYEQYF | TGTGCCAGCAGCCGGAGTTACCTTTATAACTACGAGCAGTACTTC
TRBJ2-7 | TRBV4-3 | . | . | CASSQVAGTQFYEQYF | TGCGCCAGCAGCCAAGTCGCGGGAACCCAGTTCTACGAGCAGTACTTC
TRBJ2-1 | TRBV6-1 | few | TRBD2 | CASSALAARSHEQFF | TGTGCCAGCAGTGCCCTAGCGGCCCGTTCTCATGAGCAGTTCTTC
TRBJ2-1 | TRBV5-1 | few | . | CASSQDTAGEQFF | TGCGCCAGCAGCCAAGACACAGCCGGTGAGCAGTTCTTC
TRBJ1-5 | TRBV29-1 | many | . | CSVKRTPDQPQHF | TGCAGCGTTAAGAGGACGCCCGATCAGCCCCAGCATTTT
TRBJ2-6 | TRBV20-1 | . | . | CSANRVSGANVLTF | TGCAGTGCTAACAGGGTCTCTGGGGCCAACGTCCTGACTTTC
TRBJ2-1 | TRBV10-3 | . | . | CAISVRADEQFF | TGTGCCATCAGTGTTCGGGCTGATGAGCAGTTCTTC
TRBJ1-2 | TRBV6-5 | few | . | CASSYSSPNYGYTF | TGTGCCAGCAGTTACTCGTCCCCAAACTATGGCTACACCTTC
TRBJ2-3 | TRBV20-1 | . | TRBD2 | CSASLAGPKGDTQYF | TGCAGTGCTAGTCTAGCGGGCCCCAAAGGCGATACGCAGTATTTT
TRBJ2-3 | TRBV20-1 | few | . | CSAIPHGTDTQYF | TGCAGTGCTATTCCCCATGGCACAGATACGCAGTATTTT
TRBJ2-1 | TRBV5-5 | . | TRBD2 | CASSSPRGGLLSYNEQFF | TGTGCCAGCAGCTCTCCTCGGGGGGGGCTCCTCTCCTACAATGAGCAGTTCTTC
TRBJ2-5 | TRBV3-1 | few | TRBD2 | CASCLRLGLAGNNRYQETQYF | TGTGCCAGCTGCCTAAGACTCGGACTAGCGGGGAACAACCGGTACCAAGAGACCCAGTACTTC
TRBJ1-2 | TRBV28 | . | . | CASSSSAPGLRNYGYTF | TGTGCCAGCAGTTCGTCCGCACCCGGTTTACGCAACTATGGCTACACCTTC
TRBJ1-2 | TRBV29-1 | many | . | CSVEDQAGYYGYTF | TGCAGCGTTGAAGATCAGGCAGGGTATTATGGCTACACCTTC
TRBJ2-4 | TRBV3-1 | . | . | CASSPGTLGIQYF | TGTGCCAGCAGCCCCGGCACCCTGGGCATTCAGTACTTC
TRBJ2-1 | TRBV12-3/TRBV12-4 | . | . | CASSFRANNEQFF | TGTGCCAGCAGTTTTCGGGCCAACAATGAGCAGTTCTTC
TRBJ2-5 | TRBV6-6 | . | . | CASGVGGPGTQYF | TGTGCCAGCGGGGTGGGGGGTCCAGGGACCCAGTACTTC
TRBJ1-3 | TRBV5-4 | . | . | CASSNQGAGNTIYF | TGTGCCAGCAGCAACCAAGGGGCTGGAAACACCATATATTTT
TRBJ2-5 | TRBV5-1 | . | . | CASSLGGQPEETQYF | TGCGCCAGCAGTTTAGGGGGTCAGCCAGAGGAGACCCAGTACTTC
TRBJ2-1 | TRBV11-3 | few | TRBD2 | CASSAGGVSYNEQFF | TGTGCCAGCAGCGCTGGGGGGGTCTCCTACAATGAGCAGTTCTTC
TRBJ1-1 | TRBV19 | few | . | CASSIKRNTEAFF | TGTGCCAGTAGTATTAAACGGAACACTGAAGCTTTCTTT
TRBJ1-2 | TRBV20-1 | . | . | CSAREPNILQEDYGYTF | TGCAGTGCTAGAGAGCCAAATATTCTCCAGGAAGACTATGGCTACACCTTC
TRBJ2-7 | TRBV24-1 | few | . | CATSAKNSYEQYF | TGTGCCACCAGTGCAAAGAATTCCTACGAGCAGTACTTC